These 32 T cell receptor beta chains share one sample of origin, sequenced in a study of CD8 T cells in Susac syndrome. After extraction with the RNeasy kit, roughly 0.5 to 1 ug of the RNA was reverse transcribed using random hexamers. One entry per CDR3 protein results from TCRdb running MiXCR on the immunoSEQ multiplex PCR reads. The sample includes about 430,000 distinct CDR3 sequences, 75% to 90% of them seen just once. Specimen: CD8+ T cells from PBMCs. These receptors were taken from a human donor with multiple sclerosis.

The V call is TRBV29-1, the J call TRBJ2-5; TRBD2 is a possible D gene (6 bases). Trimming cost V 4 bases and J 4 bases, with 19 bases left between them. Germline V gene sequence: CDR1 SQVTM, CDR2 ANQGSEA. CDR3 length: 15 residues. In nucleotides, the CDR3 is TGCAGCGTTGCTCTGGCTAGCGAGGAGGGAGAGACCCAGTACTTC. Protein: CSVALASEEGETQYF.

A single count supports this clonotype. The chain couples TRBV29-1 to TRBJ2-5; 10 bases align to TRBD1. In germline, CDR1 is SQVTM, CDR2 ANQGSEA. This CDR3 has 13 residues. With V trimmed by 5 bases and J by 3 bases, 3 bases remained unmatched. CDR3 region: CSVTGTGEETQYF. CDR3 bases: TGCAGCGTTACCGGGACAGGGGAAGAGACCCAGTACTTC.

The chain is built from TRBV2 and TRBJ2-2, with 9 positions matching TRBD1. The CDR3 extends over 15 amino acids. V trimming: 6 bases; J trimming: 3 bases; junction bases outside the gene matches: 5. Per germline, CDR1 SNHLY and CDR2 FYNNEI. CDR3 region: CASRDRDRDTGELFF. CDR3 in DNA: TGTGCCAGCAGGGATCGGGACAGGGACACCGGGGAGCTGTTTTTT.

V and J are TRBV7-6 and TRBJ2-5; 8 positions agree with TRBD2. Germline trimming cut 4 bases from V and 1 base from J; bases unmatched to any gene: 8. Germline V gene lookup returns CDR1 SGHVS and CDR2 FNYEAQ. This CDR3 comprises 16 residues. The DNA for the CDR3 is TGTGCCAGCAGCTCCCTAAGGACTAGCCTCCAAGAGACCCAGTACTTC. It codes for CASSSLRTSLQETQYF.

The chain uses TRBV7-2 and TRBJ2-7; no clear D gene. The CDR3 extends over 12 amino acids. The germline CDR1 and CDR2 sequences are SGHTA and FQGNSA. The V end was cut by 6 bases, the J end by 5 bases, with 11 bases between. The CDR3 nucleotides are TGTGCCAGCAGTTTTAGTAGCAACGAGCAGTACTTC. This translates into CASSFSSNEQYF.

The gene calls are TRBV27 and TRBJ2-7, with TRBD1 matching 7 bases. There are 17 residues in the CDR3. Germline CDR1 reads MNHEY; CDR2 reads SMNVEV (reference sequence). V lost 5 bases, J lost 2 bases, and 15 bases stayed unmatched. The CDR3 reads CASSRPIWDRAAYEQYF. The CDR3 DNA is TGTGCCAGCAGTCGTCCGATATGGGACAGAGCGGCCTACGAGCAGTACTTC.

The V and J genes are TRBV27 and TRBJ2-7, with 7 nucleotides matching TRBD2. CDR1 MNHEY and CDR2 SMNVEV come from the germline V gene (reference sequence). The CDR3 has 13 residues. Trimming cost V 9 bases and J 4 bases; bases outside gene matches: 9. The CDR3 protein is CASGLDRRYEQYF. The CDR3 bases are TGTGCCAGTGGACTAGATCGGCGGTACGAGCAGTACTTC.

The chain links TRBV5-5 to TRBJ2-2, with 7 bases identical to TRBD1. V lost 0 bases and J lost 5; bases outside the gene matches: 7. Germline V gene sequence: CDR1 SGHKS, CDR2 YYEKEE (reference sequence). CDR3 size: 16 residues. CDR3 nucleotides: TGTGCCAGCAGCTTGGGCTTAGGGGGCCGGACCGGGGAGCTGTTTTTT. Its protein product is CASSLGLGGRTGELFF.

J is TRBJ2-7 and V is TRBV12-3 or TRBV12-4; 14 nucleotides agree with TRBD2. The trim removed 7 bases at V and 4 bases at J, leaving 6 bases unmatched. The CDR3 has 15 residues. CDR3 sequence: CASTFGTSGRYEQYF. CDR3 coding DNA: TGTGCCAGCACCTTCGGGACTAGCGGGAGATACGAGCAGTACTTC.

This clonotype was found once. The rearrangement links TRBV28 to TRBJ1-5; 7 bases line up with TRBD1. With 7 bases clipped from V and 3 bases from J, the junction kept 12 bases outside the gene matches. The germline CDR1 and CDR2 sequences are MDHEN and SYDVKM. The CDR3 has 16 residues. The CDR3 loop reads CASTRGQETYNQPQHF. The CDR3 nucleotides read TGTGCCAGCACCCGAGGACAGGAAACGTACAATCAGCCCCAGCATTTT.

The DNA for the CDR3 is TGCAGCGGATCTAACAGGGGAGGCGAGCAGTACTTC. Amino acid sequence: CSGSNRGGEQYF. The chain employs TRBV29-1 and TRBJ2-7; possibly TRBD1 for D (7 bases). V shed 7 bases and J shed 6 bases, with 16 bases lying between them. The germline V gene has CDR1 SQVTM and CDR2 ANQGSEA. This CDR3 has 12 residues.

The V gene is TRBV14, the J gene TRBJ1-1; TRBD1 matches at 7 bases. CDR3 length: 15 amino acids. CDR1 and CDR2 (germline): SGHDN, FVKESK. The junction had 6 bases not matched to a gene; V was cut back by 0 bases and J by 5 bases. Here the CDR3 DNA reads TGTGCCAGCAGCCAAGAAAGGGGGCGGGGGACTGAAGCTTTCTTT. Protein: CASSQERGRGTEAFF.

This rearrangement joins TRBV20-1 to TRBJ2-1; D unresolved. The CDR3 runs to 12 residues. Germline V gene data show CDR1 as DFQATT and CDR2 as SNEGSKA (reference sequence). The germline V and J ends were trimmed by 6 bases and 4 bases, with 10 bases remaining between them. The CDR3 is CSAPVRYNEQFF. The CDR3 nucleotides are TGCAGTGCCCCGGTCCGATACAATGAGCAGTTCTTC.

This clonotype was seen once. The V and J genes are TRBV7-9 and TRBJ1-1; TRBD1 is a possible D gene (6 bases). Trimming left V 5 bases short and J 0 bases short, with 19 bases between. Looked up from germline, CDR1 is SEHNR and CDR2 is FQNEAQ (reference sequence). The CDR3 is made up of 17 amino acids. CDR3 in amino acids: CASSQIRDIYLNTEAFF. In DNA, the CDR3 is TGTGCCAGCAGCCAGATCCGGGACATCTATCTGAACACTGAAGCTTTCTTT.

V gene TRBV20-1 combines with J gene TRBJ2-7, with 8 bases aligning to TRBD1. V was pared by 6 bases and J by 2 bases, with 12 bases of the junction left unmatched. Per germline, CDR1 DFQATT and CDR2 SNEGSKA (reference sequence). The CDR3 sequence is 15 residues long. Here the CDR3 reads CSALTDRAETYEQYF. DNA of the CDR3: TGCAGTGCCCTCACGGACAGGGCCGAGACCTACGAGCAGTACTTC.

The chain is built from TRBV3-1 and TRBJ1-5; D gene unclear. The germline V and J ends were trimmed by 2 bases and 5 bases, with 16 bases remaining between them. CDR3 length: 16 residues. Germline V gene sequence: CDR1 LGHDT, CDR2 YNNKEL (reference sequence). CDR3 coding DNA: TGTGCCAGCAGCCAAACCCCCCCGGGTTCGGATCAGCCCCAGCATTTT. This sequence encodes CASSQTPPGSDQPQHF. The full variable domain, with the rest looked up from reference TRBV3-1 and TRBJ1-5, is DTAVSQTPKYLVTQMGNDKSIKCEQNLGHDTMYWYKQDSKKFLKIMFSYNNKELIINETVPNRFSPKSPDKAHLNLHINSLELGDSAVYFCASSQTPPGSDQPQHFGDGTRLSIL.

The chain joins TRBV29-1 to TRBJ1-4; a weak D match, TRBD1 (5 bases). V dropped 3 bases and J dropped 7 bases, with 12 bases sitting between them. Germline V gene data show CDR1 as SQVTM and CDR2 as ANQGSEA. The CDR3 is 13 amino acids. The CDR3 DNA reads TGCAGCGTTGACGCGCAGGGCCCTGAAAAACTGTTTTTT. This sequence encodes CSVDAQGPEKLFF. The variable domain in full, with the rest retrieved from reference TRBV29-1 and TRBJ1-4, is SAVISQKPSRDICQRGTSLTIQCQVDSQVTMMFWYRQQPGQSLTLIATANQGSEATYESGFVIDKFPISRPNLTFSTLTVSNMSPEDSSIYLCSVDAQGPEKLFFGSGTQLSVL.

The V and J genes are TRBV7-6 and TRBJ2-3, with D perhaps matching TRBD1 (6 bases). This CDR3 is 15 amino acids long. CDR1 SGHVS and CDR2 FNYEAQ come from the germline V gene. Trimming pared 4 bases from V and 1 base from J, leaving 12 bases between. The CDR3 sequence is CASSYKPGGTDTQYF. The CDR3 DNA is TGTGCCAGCAGCTATAAACCAGGGGGCACAGATACGCAGTATTTT.

The CDR3 nucleotides are TGTGCCAGTAGTATAGTCGGTAGCATGAACACTGAAGCTTTCTTT. This sequence encodes CASSIVGSMNTEAFF. The chain employs TRBV19 and TRBJ1-1; D gene uncertain. V lost 1 base, J lost 0 bases, and 9 bases lay in between. Germline assignment: CDR1 LNHDA and CDR2 SQIVND (reference sequence). The CDR3 is made up of 15 amino acids. The complete variable domain, with remaining parts taken from reference TRBV19 and TRBJ1-1, reads DGGITQSPKYLFRKEGQNVTLSCEQNLNHDAMYWYRQDPGQGLRLIYYSQIVNDFQKGDIAEGYSVSREKKESFPLTVTSAQKNPTAFYLCASSIVGSMNTEAFFGQGTRLTVV.

CDR3 bases: TGCAGTGCTAGAGATCTTGGCGCGAGCTCCTACAATGAGCAGTTCTTC. This encodes CSARDLGASSYNEQFF. The J gene is TRBJ2-1, the V gene TRBV20-1; D unclear. In germline, CDR1 is DFQATT, CDR2 SNEGSKA (reference sequence). The CDR3 consists of 16 residues. V lost 0 bases and J lost 0, with 12 bases in between.

Details on this clonotype: Germline is not matched at one junction end, which may reflect a read error. The chain is built from TRBV7-8 and TRBJ1-1; TRBD1 matches 7 bases. The germline CDR1 and CDR2 sequences are SGHVS and FQNEAQ. The CDR3 has 15 residues. CDR3 loop: CASNYMGQPNTEVFF. CDR3 nucleotide sequence: TGTGCCAGTAACTATATGGGACAGCCGAACACTGAAGTTTTCTTT.

This clonotype has just a few counts. V is TRBV6-5 and J is TRBJ1-5, with D maybe TRBD1 (6 bases). This CDR3 has 14 residues. Trimming cost V 5 bases and J 6 bases, with 14 bases left between them. CDR1 is MNHEY and CDR2 is SVGAGI in the germline V gene. The CDR3 protein is CASSLQGVGQPQHF. The CDR3 nucleotides are TGTGCCAGCAGTCTACAGGGAGTTGGTCAGCCCCAGCATTTT.

V is TRBV11-2 and J is TRBJ2-2; 10 bases fit TRBD2. This CDR3 region has 18 residues. The V segment lost 1 base and the J segment 5 bases; nucleotides outside the gene matches: 10. Per the germline V gene, CDR1 is SGHAT and CDR2 is FQNNGV. CDR3 region: CASSLAGTSGVGTGELFF. CDR3 DNA sequence: TGTGCCAGCAGCTTAGCCGGAACTAGCGGGGTCGGGACCGGGGAGCTGTTTTTT.

The chain's CDR3 is CASSESDRFSYNSPLHF. DNA for the CDR3: TGTGCCAGCAGTGAATCAGACAGGTTCTCCTATAATTCACCCCTCCACTTT. The chain has TRBV25-1 and TRBJ1-6; TRBD1 might be the D (6 bases). CDR1 and CDR2 from the germline V gene are MGHDK and SYGVNS. V shed 1 base and J shed 0 bases, with 10 bases lying between them. The CDR3 spans 17 residues. Looking up the rest from reference TRBV25-1 and TRBJ1-6 gives the full variable domain: EADIYQTPRYLVIGTGKKITLECSQTMGHDKMYWYQQDPGMELHLIHYSYGVNSTEKGDLSSESTVSRIRTEHFPLTLESARPSHTSQYLCASSESDRFSYNSPLHFGNGTRLTVT.

J is TRBJ1-1 and V is TRBV6-2 or TRBV6-3; tentative D call: TRBD1 (5 bases). The CDR3 sequence is 13 residues long. Deletions cut 2 bases from V and 8 bases from J, with 12 bases between. CDR1 and CDR2 (germline): MNHEY, SVGEGT. CDR3 protein: CASSYRGVGEAFF. In DNA form, the CDR3 reads TGTGCCAGCAGTTACCGAGGGGTGGGAGAAGCTTTCTTT.

This clonotype appeared once. CDR3 protein: CSARPYRGETEAFF. In nucleotides, the CDR3 is TGCAGTGCTAGGCCCTACAGGGGTGAGACTGAAGCTTTCTTT. The V call is TRBV20-1, the J call TRBJ1-1, with 7 positions matching TRBD1. J lost 5 bases, V lost 3 bases, and 9 bases had no gene match. Per the germline V gene, CDR1 is DFQATT and CDR2 is SNEGSKA (reference sequence). This CDR3 is built from 14 residues.

The CDR3 nucleotides read TGCGCCAGCAGGGACAGGGGAGGCTACGAGCAGTACTTC. Amino acids: CASRDRGGYEQYF. J is TRBJ2-7 and V is TRBV5-1, with 9 positions matching TRBD1. V trimming: 5 bases; J trimming: 3 bases; junction bases outside the gene matches: 3. Per the germline V gene, CDR1 is SGHRS and CDR2 is YFSETQ. This CDR3 has 13 amino acids. Variable domain in full (rest from reference TRBV5-1 and TRBJ2-7): KAGVTQTPRYLIKTRGQQVTLSCSPISGHRSVSWYQQTPGQGLQFLFEYFSETQRNKGNFPGRFSGRQFSNSRSEMNVSTLELGDSALYLCASRDRGGYEQYFGPGTRLTVT.

The gene calls are TRBV4-1 and TRBJ1-6, with D possibly matching TRBD1 (5 bases). The CDR3 sequence is 15 residues long. CDR1 is MGHRA and CDR2 is YSYEKL in the germline V gene. The V end was cut by 0 bases, the J end by 5 bases, with 8 bases between. This chain's CDR3 is CASSQEGGDNSPLHF. CDR3 in DNA: TGCGCCAGCAGCCAAGAGGGGGGAGATAATTCACCCCTCCACTTT.

The CDR3 DNA reads TGTGCCAGCAGCTCTACTAGCGGCATATACAATGAGCAGTTCTTC. This gives the protein CASSSTSGIYNEQFF. V gene TRBV7-9 combines with J gene TRBJ2-1; TRBD2 matches at 8 bases. Germline trimming cut 4 bases from V and 4 bases from J; bases unmatched to any gene: 6. There are 15 residues in the CDR3. Germline assignment: CDR1 SEHNR and CDR2 FQNEAQ (reference sequence).

J is TRBJ2-1 and V is TRBV4-1; 11 nucleotides agree with TRBD2. The germline CDR1 and CDR2 sequences are MGHRA and YSYEKL. The ends lost 0 bases at V and 15 bases at J; junction bases unmatched: 10. The CDR3 loop spans 15 amino acids. CDR3 sequence reads: CASSQDLTSGILPFF. The CDR3 DNA sequence: TGCGCCAGCAGCCAAGATCTGACTAGCGGGATCCTTCCGTTCTTC.

This clonotype turned up a few times. The chain has TRBV4-3 and TRBJ1-3, with D uncertain. Trimming stripped 0 bases from V and 1 base from J, with 7 bases between. The germline V gene encodes CDR1 LGHNA and CDR2 YSLEER. The CDR3 covers 15 residues. The CDR3 protein is CASSQDQGSGNTIYF. The CDR3, as DNA: TGCGCCAGCAGCCAAGACCAAGGTTCTGGAAACACCATATATTTT.

The chain has TRBV14 and TRBJ2-1, with D possibly matching TRBD2 (6 bases). Trimming cost V 0 bases and J 5 bases, with 14 bases left between them. This CDR3 region has 16 residues. Germline V gene lookup returns CDR1 SGHDN and CDR2 FVKESK. The CDR3: CASSQESPGEDNEQFF. The CDR3 DNA sequence: TGTGCCAGCAGCCAAGAATCCCCGGGGGAGGACAATGAGCAGTTCTTC.